This TCR beta chain derives from a study of beta chain features in type 1 diabetes. Overall study findings and caveats: A possible short-template PCR bias applies equally to patients and controls.

Turning to this clone: Its matching antigen is unknown.

Expressed TCRB transcripts got sequenced, as all isolated RNA was reverse transcribed. Using immunoSEQ multiplex PCR, the repertoire was profiled, and TCRdb retains in-frame clones only, with some absent. The profile covers 200,000 to 300,000 clones, with around a quarter appearing a single time and 3.5% to 4.5% taken by the ten largest. Trimming removed 4 bases at V and 6 bases at J, with 14 bases between. The CDR3 loop spans 13 amino acids. The germline CDR1 and CDR2 sequences are SQVTM and ANQGSEA. The specimen sequenced was central memory CD4+ T cells from blood. The genes are TRBV29-1 and TRBJ2-3; weak D call: TRBD2 (6 bases). The source of this sequence is a man aged 25-45 years in good health. The CDR3 DNA reads TGCAGCGTTGGACCAGAGGGGAGGGATACGCAGTATTTT. Protein sequence: CSVGPEGRDTQYF.